This entry lists 28 T cell receptor beta chains sequenced from one sample in a study of a mutant IDH1 vaccine in newly diagnosed glioma. The antigens of these receptors remain unknown. Indicated time point: week 5, during vaccination. Each dose of the vaccine consisted of 300 ug of mutant IDH1 20-mer peptide, with topical imiquimod. This table comes from immunoSEQ multiplex PCR, and its TCRdb copy is limited to in-frame clones, with some not included. Of roughly 40,000 clones listed, approximately 93% are singletons. The specimen was PBMCs, collected from a glioma patient whose treatment included an IDH1 peptide vaccine. These receptors all stem from a man aged 45-65 years with glioma.

This clone has a single count. Mismatch with germline at one junction end may stem from a read error. The chain combines TRBV7-8 with TRBJ1-3; D is undetermined. The CDR3 totals 13 residues. Germline values: CDR1 SGHVS, CDR2 FQNEAQ. The CDR3 spells CASSFRTGNTIYF. The CDR3 region has the DNA TGTGCCAGCAGCTTTAGGACTGGGAACACCATATATTTT.

Only one count was recorded for this clone. J is TRBJ2-7 and V is TRBV14; 7 bases agree with TRBD2. Looked up from germline, CDR1 is SGHDN and CDR2 is FVKESK. This CDR3 has 16 amino acids. Germline trimming cut 1 base from V and 2 bases from J; bases unmatched to any gene: 8. CDR3 DNA: TGTGCCAGCAGCCAAGGCCGGGGGGAGGGACCCTACGAGCAGTACTTC. Protein product: CASSQGRGEGPYEQYF. The full variable domain, in which reference TRBV14 and TRBJ2-7 provide the parts outside the CDR3, is EAGVTQFPSHSVIEKGQTVTLRCDPISGHDNLYWYRRVMGKEIKFLLHFVKESKQDESGMPNNRFLAERTGGTYSTLKVQPAELEDSGVYFCASSQGRGEGPYEQYFGPGTRLTVT.

This clone was counted once. V usage is TRBV10-2 and J usage is TRBJ1-1; tentative D call: TRBD1 (5 bases). The CDR3 covers 15 residues. Per germline, CDR1 WSHSY and CDR2 SAAADI. V lost 0 bases and J 1 base, leaving 9 bases between the germline ends. The CDR3 bases are TGCGCCAGCAGTGAGTCTGGGGGATGGAACACTGAAGCTTTCTTT. Amino acid sequence: CASSESGGWNTEAFF.

The chain is built from TRBV5-6 and TRBJ1-2, with D unresolved. CDR1 SGHDT and CDR2 YYEEEE come from the germline V gene. The CDR3 loop spans 13 amino acids. Trimming removed 2 bases from V and 4 bases from J, with 9 bases in between. The CDR3 here is CASSFYGSYGYTF. CDR3 nucleotide sequence: TGTGCCAGCAGCTTCTATGGCAGCTATGGCTACACCTTC. Supplemented by reference TRBV5-6 and TRBJ1-2, the full variable domain reads DAGVTQSPTHLIKTRGQQVTLRCSPKSGHDTVSWYQQALGQGPQFIFQYYEEEERQRGNFPDRFSGHQFPNYSSELNVNALLLGDSALYLCASSFYGSYGYTFGSGTRLTVV.

V usage is TRBV4-2 and J usage is TRBJ2-1; 8 bases align to TRBD2. With 4 bases clipped from V and 9 bases from J, the junction kept 14 bases outside the gene matches. Germline-derived CDR1 and CDR2 are LGHNA and YNFKEQ. This CDR3 region has 16 residues. This chain's CDR3 is CASSPSSQRGSVEQFF. The CDR3 DNA follows: TGTGCCAGCAGCCCCTCTTCCCAGCGGGGGAGTGTTGAGCAGTTCTTC.

The V and J genes are TRBV5-5 and TRBJ2-5; 8 bases are a match to TRBD1. Looked up from germline, CDR1 is SGHKS and CDR2 is YYEKEE (reference sequence). The CDR3 spans 13 residues. V lost 6 bases, J lost 5 bases, and 6 bases stayed unmatched. CDR3 in amino acids: CASTGQGLETQYF. CDR3 in DNA: TGTGCCAGCACCGGACAGGGACTGGAGACCCAGTACTTC.

The chain is built from TRBV27 and TRBJ2-6; D possibly corresponds to TRBD2 (5 bases). The CDR3 sequence is 13 residues long. CDR1 and CDR2 (germline): MNHEY, SMNVEV (reference sequence). With 8 bases removed from V and 2 bases from J, the gap between germline ends came to 7 bases. The CDR3: CASSRAGANVLTF. In DNA, the CDR3 is TGTGCCAGCTCGCGGGCTGGGGCCAACGTCCTGACTTTC.

The genes are TRBV28 and TRBJ1-1; D is unclear. The V and J ends lost 6 bases and 3 bases respectively, with 5 bases between them. Germline CDR1 MDHEN, CDR2 SYDVKM. This CDR3 has 11 residues. As DNA, the CDR3 is TGTGCCAGCAGCGGCCACACTGAAGCTTTCTTT. The encoded protein is CASSGHTEAFF.

This chain uses TRBV5-1 with TRBJ1-1, with TRBD1 matching 7 bases. With V trimmed by 0 bases and J by 2 bases, 7 bases remained unmatched. This CDR3 spans 16 amino acids. CDR1 is SGHRS and CDR2 is YFSETQ in the germline V gene. The CDR3 nucleotides read TGCGCCAGCAGCTTGGATGGCTCAGGGGGAAACACTGAAGCTTTCTTT. It translates to CASSLDGSGGNTEAFF.

The chain carries TRBV5-1 and TRBJ2-7; D is undetermined. The CDR3 runs 14 residues. Germline V gives CDR1 SGHRS, CDR2 YFSETQ. V was shortened by 0 bases and J by 2 bases, with 9 bases between the two germline ends. CDR3 nucleotides: TGCGCCAGCAGCTTGGACCGGGTTACCTACGAGCAGTACTTC. It encodes CASSLDRVTYEQYF.

V and J are TRBV4-1 and TRBJ2-5; TRBD1 is a possible D gene (7 bases). The germline CDR1 and CDR2 sequences are MGHRA and YSYEKL. The V gene lost 4 bases and the J gene lost 2 bases, with 14 bases spanning the gap. The CDR3 loop spans 15 amino acids. The CDR3 loop is CASSPRGQRQETQYF. The CDR3 DNA is TGCGCCAGCAGCCCGCGGGGACAGAGACAAGAGACCCAGTACTTC.

The genes are TRBV6-5 and TRBJ2-7; 8 bases line up with TRBD1. This CDR3 contains 13 residues. Germline V gene lookup returns CDR1 MNHEY and CDR2 SVGAGI. Trimming cost V 11 bases and J 3 bases; bases outside gene matches: 9. In DNA form, the CDR3 reads TGTGCCGTGAGGCGGACAGGGAGCTACGAGCAGTACTTC. Residues: CAVRRTGSYEQYF.

This sequence joins TRBV14 and TRBJ2-7; TRBD1 agrees at 7 bases. Looked up from germline, CDR1 is SGHDN and CDR2 is FVKESK. The CDR3 spans 14 residues. J was trimmed by 7 bases and V by 0 bases; bases with no gene match: 6. The CDR3 spells CASSQDLGGSEQYF. In nucleotides, the CDR3 is TGTGCCAGCAGCCAAGATCTAGGGGGCTCGGAGCAGTACTTC.

This clone was recorded once. The chain carries TRBV18 and TRBJ1-1, with 8 nucleotides matching TRBD1. Looked up from germline, CDR1 is KGHSH and CDR2 is LQKENI. The CDR3 consists of 13 residues. V was clipped by 0 bases and J by 11 bases; unmatched bases: 5. CDR3 loop: CASSPPGQGRAFF. CDR3 coding DNA: TGTGCCAGCTCACCACCCGGACAGGGCAGGGCTTTCTTT.

The rearrangement joins TRBV7-6 to TRBJ1-1, with TRBD1 identical over 12 bases. Trimming at V came to 5 bases and at J to 11 bases, leaving 12 bases not matched to a gene. Germline V gives CDR1 SGHVS, CDR2 FNYEAQ. CDR3 length equals 15 residues. For the CDR3, the DNA is TGTGCCAGCAGCGCCGGGACAGGGGGCTCTAGGGTTGCTTTCTTT. Protein: CASSAGTGGSRVAFF.

The genes are TRBV9 and TRBJ1-2, with 7 positions matching TRBD1. Germline values: CDR1 SGDLS, CDR2 YYNGEE. The CDR3 loop spans 15 amino acids. The junction had 6 bases not matched to a gene; V was cut back by 0 bases and J by 4 bases. The CDR3 nucleotides read TGTGCCAGCAGCGTAGAAAGGACAGGAGCCTATGGCTACACCTTC. As protein: CASSVERTGAYGYTF.

This chain connects TRBV19 to TRBJ2-7, with a possible D match to TRBD1 (6 bases). The CDR3 is made up of 14 amino acids. Germline-derived CDR1 and CDR2 are LNHDA and SQIVND (reference sequence). V was clipped by 6 bases and J by 6 bases, with 18 bases between them. The CDR3 loop reads CASRETGRTGEQYF. CDR3 in DNA: TGTGCCAGTAGGGAAACAGGGAGAACAGGCGAGCAGTACTTC. The entire variable domain, with the rest obtained from reference TRBV19 and TRBJ2-7, is as follows: DGGITQSPKYLFRKEGQNVTLSCEQNLNHDAMYWYRQDPGQGLRLIYYSQIVNDFQKGDIAEGYSVSREKKESFPLTVTSAQKNPTAFYLCASRETGRTGEQYFGPGTRLTVT.

This chain uses TRBV2 with TRBJ1-5, with no clear D. There are 14 residues in the CDR3. CDR1 is SNHLY and CDR2 is FYNNEI in the germline V gene. V was cut by 3 bases and J by 0 bases, with 6 bases left in between. CDR3 in DNA: TGTGCCAGCAGTGATAACCATAGCAATCAGCCCCAGCATTTT. It translates to CASSDNHSNQPQHF.

CDR3 residues: CAWSYVSGNTIYF. The DNA for the CDR3 is TGTGCCTGGAGTTATGTCTCTGGAAACACCATATATTTT. This chain joins TRBV30 and TRBJ1-3; D is undetermined. This CDR3 is 13 amino acids long. CDR1 GTSNPN and CDR2 SVGIG come from the germline V gene (reference sequence). The V end was cut by 2 bases, the J end by 0 bases, with 5 bases between.

J is TRBJ2-5 and V is TRBV15; D ambiguous. This CDR3 comprises 12 residues. V lost 5 bases, J lost 7 bases, and 11 bases lay in between. CDR1 is LNHNV and CDR2 is YYDKDF in the germline V gene (reference sequence). In DNA form, the CDR3 reads TGTGCCACCAGCGTGGTTTTAGGGACCCAGTACTTC. It specifies CATSVVLGTQYF.

This clone came up once. The chain combines TRBV4-1 with TRBJ1-1; D is possibly TRBD1 (6 bases). The germline V gene has CDR1 MGHRA and CDR2 YSYEKL. Trimming cost V 2 bases and J 5 bases, with 15 bases left between them. This CDR3 spans 15 amino acids. The chain's CDR3 is CASSQRTGGETEAFF. CDR3 bases: TGCGCCAGCAGCCAACGGACCGGGGGCGAAACTGAAGCTTTCTTT.

The rearrangement links TRBV19 to TRBJ2-6; 8 bases align to TRBD1. V dropped 4 bases and J dropped 1; count of bases not matched to a gene: 9. Germline CDR1 reads LNHDA; CDR2 reads SQIVND (reference sequence). The CDR3 runs 18 residues. CDR3 sequence: CASSRTAGGASGANVLTF. The CDR3 DNA is TGTGCCAGTAGTAGAACAGCAGGGGGCGCTTCTGGGGCCAACGTCCTGACTTTC.

This chain joins TRBV7-2 and TRBJ1-2, with D unclear. Trimming took 3 bases from V and 6 from J, leaving 11 bases between them. CDR3 length equals 13 residues. Germline V gene data show CDR1 as SGHTA and CDR2 as FQGNSA. CDR3 bases: TGTGCCAGCAGCTTGGCTCGTAATCATGGCTACACCTTC. Translating it yields CASSLARNHGYTF. Together with reference TRBV7-2 and TRBJ1-2, the CDR3 gives the full variable domain: GAGVSQSPSNKVTEKGKDVELRCDPISGHTALYWYRQSLGQGLEFLIYFQGNSAPDKSGLPSDRFSAERTGGSVSTLTIQRTQQEDSAVYLCASSLARNHGYTFGSGTRLTVV.

This chain uses TRBV7-8 with TRBJ2-7, with 7 bases fitting TRBD1. V shed 5 bases, J shed 3 bases, and the junction held 10 bases outside the gene matches. CDR1 and CDR2 from the germline V gene are SGHVS and FQNEAQ. The CDR3 has 15 residues. CDR3 amino acids: CASSLYPGTDYEQYF. The CDR3 coding sequence is TGTGCCAGCAGCCTCTACCCAGGGACAGACTACGAGCAGTACTTC.

This chain connects TRBV5-1 to TRBJ2-7; 8 bases map to TRBD1. CDR1 SGHRS and CDR2 YFSETQ come from the germline V gene. The CDR3 extends over 16 amino acids. Losses at the gene ends were 0 bases for V and 1 base for J; bases not matched to a gene: 6. CDR3 loop: CASSLAPRTGSYEQYF. The DNA for the CDR3 is TGCGCCAGCAGCTTGGCCCCTCGGACAGGGTCCTACGAGCAGTACTTC.

The chain recombines TRBV5-6 with TRBJ2-3; D unclear. The CDR3 contains 17 residues. Trimming left V 4 bases short and J 0 bases short, with 18 bases between. Germline loops: CDR1 SGHDT, CDR2 YYEEEE. CDR3 bases: TGTGCCAGCAGCCGTTGGATTGGCGAGCTGAGCACAGATACGCAGTATTTT. Translated, it gives CASSRWIGELSTDTQYF.

This rearrangement joins TRBV27 to TRBJ2-5; a possible D gene is TRBD2 (6 bases). Germline assignment: CDR1 MNHEY and CDR2 SMNVEV (reference sequence). The CDR3 totals 14 residues. Trimming took off 10 bases at V and 5 bases at J, with 20 bases between the two ends. This CDR3 reads CAKEGSLWHETQYF. The CDR3 DNA reads as TGTGCCAAGGAGGGGTCCCTCTGGCACGAGACCCAGTACTTC.

The rearrangement uses TRBV4-3 and TRBJ2-1; no clear D gene. Trimming took 5 bases from V and 7 from J, leaving 12 bases between them. The CDR3 totals 13 residues. CDR1 is LGHNA, CDR2 YSLEER, per germline. As DNA, the CDR3 is TGCGCCAGCAGCTTCTACCGGTCGAATGAGCAGTTCTTC. The encoded protein is CASSFYRSNEQFF.